Below are 6 T cell receptor beta chains sequenced from a single sample in a study of cytomegalovirus exposure and HLA in healthy donors (TCRdb year 2017). The protocol used for the library was the immunoSEQ multiplex PCR assay. In TCRdb, the immuneACCESS table is reduced to in-frame sequences with V and J assigned. These tables do not hold every clone; where another copy was compared, an unresolved V gene accounts for under half, and the others remain unexplained. For this sample the table gives 140,000 or so clones, of which more than 85% were detected only once. 0.69% of the sample comes from the top ten. The sequenced sample consisted of PBMCs. Source of these receptors: a man between 18 and 35 years old in good health and CMV-seronegative.

This chain uses TRBV19 with TRBJ1-5, with D tentatively TRBD1 (5 bases). The V gene lost 6 bases and the J gene lost 0 bases, with 12 bases spanning the gap. Germline V lookup: CDR1 LNHDA, CDR2 SQIVND (reference sequence). This CDR3 comprises 15 residues. This CDR3 is CASSQTAYSNQPQHF. The CDR3 nucleotides are TGTGCCAGTAGCCAGACAGCTTATAGCAATCAGCCCCAGCATTTT.

The rearrangement uses TRBV19 and TRBJ1-6; 7 bases line up with TRBD1. Germline CDR1 LNHDA, CDR2 SQIVND (reference sequence). This CDR3 region has 15 residues. Trimming took 6 bases from V and 7 from J; bases not matched to a gene: 9. The CDR3 loop is CASRQGQAGNSPLHF. The CDR3 DNA reads as TGTGCCAGTAGACAAGGACAGGCGGGCAATTCACCCCTCCACTTT.

The V gene is TRBV5-1, the J gene TRBJ1-5; no definite D call. This CDR3 spans 14 amino acids. V was shortened by 0 bases and J by 5 bases, with 9 bases between the two germline ends. Germline CDR1 is SGHRS and CDR2 is YFSETQ. The CDR3 nucleotides are TGCGCCAGCAGCTTGGCGGGGAGCGATCAGCCCCAGCATTTT. This translates into CASSLAGSDQPQHF.

The rearrangement uses TRBV7-2 and TRBJ1-4; 9 bases are shared with TRBD1. V lost 5 bases to trimming and J lost 3 bases; unmatched junction nucleotides: 7. Germline CDR1 SGHTA, CDR2 FQGNSA. The CDR3 totals 16 residues. DNA for the CDR3: TGTGCCAGCAGCCGGGACAGGGTCGGGGCTAATGAAAAACTGTTTTTT. Residues: CASSRDRVGANEKLFF.

The chain recombines TRBV6-5 with TRBJ2-3; perhaps TRBD2 as D (5 bases). This CDR3 comprises 11 residues. V gave up 4 bases and J gave up 6 bases, with 5 bases separating them. Germline lookup yields CDR1 MNHEY and CDR2 SVGAGI. The CDR3 region has the DNA TGTGCCAGCAGTTCGGGGGATACGCAGTATTTT. Its protein product is CASSSGDTQYF.

This chain links TRBV9 with TRBJ1-6, with D hard to call. CDR1 is SGDLS, CDR2 YYNGEE, per germline. The CDR3 sequence is 15 residues long. V lost 6 bases, J lost 6 bases, and 16 bases lay in between. DNA of the CDR3: TGTGCCAGCACCGTCGGTGTTTTGAGTAATTCACCCCTCCACTTT. It translates to CASTVGVLSNSPLHF.